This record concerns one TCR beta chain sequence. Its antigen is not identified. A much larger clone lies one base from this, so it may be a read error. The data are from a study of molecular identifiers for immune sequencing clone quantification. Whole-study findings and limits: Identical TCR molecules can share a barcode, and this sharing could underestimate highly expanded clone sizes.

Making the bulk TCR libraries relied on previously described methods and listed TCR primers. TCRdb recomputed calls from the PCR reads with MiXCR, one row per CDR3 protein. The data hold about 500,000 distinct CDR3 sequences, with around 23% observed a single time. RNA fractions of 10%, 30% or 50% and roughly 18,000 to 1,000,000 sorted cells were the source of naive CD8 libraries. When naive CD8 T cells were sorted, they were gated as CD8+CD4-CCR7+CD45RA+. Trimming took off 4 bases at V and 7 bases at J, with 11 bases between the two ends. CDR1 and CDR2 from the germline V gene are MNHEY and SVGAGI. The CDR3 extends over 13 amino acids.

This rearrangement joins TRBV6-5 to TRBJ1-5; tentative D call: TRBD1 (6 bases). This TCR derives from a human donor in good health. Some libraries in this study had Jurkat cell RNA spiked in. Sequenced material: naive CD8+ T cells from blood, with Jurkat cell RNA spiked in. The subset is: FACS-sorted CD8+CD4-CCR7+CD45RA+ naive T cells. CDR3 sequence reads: CASSSGALQPQHF. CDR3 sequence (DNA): TGTGCCAGCAGTTCAGGGGCGTTACAGCCCCAGCATTTT.